A selection of T cell receptor beta chains follows, all from one sample in a study of tumor-infiltrating lymphocytes in localized non-small cell lung cancer. TCRdb's copy holds only in-frame clones and misses some; the assay was immunoSEQ multiplex PCR. The data contain around 17,000 clones, less than 85% of them singletons. Material: lung tumor tissue. These receptors were taken from a human donor with non-small cell lung cancer. Both conserved end residues are part of each CDR3. The D gene is left open where the match is weak. The size of a clone is reported for some rows only, either as once, few or many, or as a class for expanded clones.

j_call clone_size d_call v_call cdr3_aa cdr3_nt
TRBJ2-1 . TRBD2 TRBV4-3 CASSQGIAGWSYNEQFF TGCGCCAGCAGCCAAGGGATAGCGGGTTGGTCCTACAATGAGCAGTTCTTC
TRBJ2-1 few . TRBV11-2 CASNEQFF TGTGCCAGCAATGAGCAGTTCTTC
TRBJ2-7 few . TRBV28 CASSFVDSYEQYF TGTGCCAGCAGTTTTGTAGACTCCTACGAGCAGTACTTC
TRBJ2-1 . . TRBV25-1 CASSGRYNEQFF TGTGCCAGCTCCGGACGCTACAATGAGCAGTTCTTC
TRBJ2-4 . TRBD1 TRBV18 CASSPTGGTVENIQYF TGTGCCAGCTCACCCACAGGGGGTACAGTCGAAAACATTCAGTACTTC
TRBJ2-2 . TRBD2 TRBV7-7 CASSLELAGVGAGELFF TGTGCTAGCAGCTTAGAGCTGGCGGGAGTTGGTGCCGGGGAGCTGTTTTTT
TRBJ2-1 . TRBD2 TRBV19 CASSTLSREAVEQFF TGTGCCAGTAGTACCCTCTCGCGGGAGGCTGTTGAGCAGTTCTTC
TRBJ2-7 medium-sized TRBD1 TRBV9 CASSVGQGTYEQYF TGTGCCAGCAGCGTAGGACAGGGTACCTACGAGCAGTACTTC
TRBJ2-4 . . TRBV19 CASSLAALAKNIQYF TGTGCCAGTAGCTTGGCGGCTCTAGCCAAAAACATTCAGTACTTC
TRBJ2-1 . TRBD2 TRBV9 CASSPWTRMGNEQFF TGTGCCAGCAGCCCTTGGACTAGGATGGGCAATGAGCAGTTCTTC
TRBJ2-4 . . TRBV6-1 CASSEGSWGIQYF TGTGCCAGCAGTGAGGGGTCGTGGGGCATTCAGTACTTC
TRBJ1-2 . . TRBV28 CASVAGARYGYTF TGTGCCAGCGTCGCAGGGGCGCGTTATGGCTACACCTTC
TRBJ1-3 . . TRBV29-1 CSAQSFSGNTIYF TGCAGCGCCCAGTCTTTCTCTGGAAACACCATATATTTT
TRBJ2-3 . TRBD2 TRBV2 CASSERGSGREQYF TGTGCCAGCAGTGAAAGGGGTAGCGGGAGGGAGCAGTATTTT
TRBJ1-4 . . TRBV2 CASSLERGFGKLFF TGTGCCAGCAGTCTGGAGAGGGGCTTCGGTAAACTGTTTTTT
TRBJ2-3 . TRBD2 TRBV30 CAGTSGFDTDTQYF TGTGCCGGGACTAGCGGATTCGACACAGATACGCAGTATTTT
TRBJ1-1 . TRBD1 TRBV19 CASSLRTGAFF TGTGCCAGTAGTCTCCGGACAGGGGCTTTCTTT
TRBJ1-2 . TRBD1 TRBV5-1 CASSLQGNYGYTF TGCGCCAGCAGCTTACAGGGGAACTATGGCTACACCTTC
TRBJ2-1 . TRBD2 TRBV5-4 CASSLGEGLINEQFF TGTGCCAGCAGCTTGGGGGAGGGCCTGATCAATGAGCAGTTCTTC
TRBJ2-1 few TRBD2 TRBV9 CASSVVLAGEGEQFF TGTGCCAGCAGCGTAGTACTAGCGGGAGAGGGAGAGCAGTTCTTC
TRBJ2-7 . . TRBV5-1 CASSLSGGSYEQYF TGCGCCAGCAGCTTGTCTGGGGGGTCCTACGAGCAGTACTTC
TRBJ1-5 . . TRBV27 CASSPYSNQPQHF TGTGCCAGCAGTCCGTATAGCAATCAGCCCCAGCATTTT
TRBJ2-6 . . TRBV7-9 CACVGGAGANVLTF TGTGCCTGTGTTGGCGGGGCTGGGGCCAACGTCCTGACTTTC